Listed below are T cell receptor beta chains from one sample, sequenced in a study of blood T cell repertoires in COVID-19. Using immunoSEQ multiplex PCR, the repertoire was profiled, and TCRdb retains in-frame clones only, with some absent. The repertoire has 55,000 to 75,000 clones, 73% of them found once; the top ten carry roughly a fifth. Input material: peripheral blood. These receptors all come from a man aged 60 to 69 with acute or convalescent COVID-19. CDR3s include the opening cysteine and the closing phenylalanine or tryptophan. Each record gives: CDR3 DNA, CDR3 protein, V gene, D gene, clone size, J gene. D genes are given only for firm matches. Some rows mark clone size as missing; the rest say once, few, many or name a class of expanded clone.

CDR3nt: TGTGCCAGCAGCCAATCTAGCGGGAGAAAATCCTACGAGCAGTACTTC; CDR3aa: CASSQSSGRKSYEQYF; v_gene: TRBV3-1/TRBV3-2; d_gene: TRBD2; abundance: NA; j_gene: TRBJ2-7
CDR3nt: TGTGCCAGCAGCTTAGGTTCCGGCGGAACAGATACGCAGTATTTT; CDR3aa: CASSLGSGGTDTQYF; v_gene: TRBV7-2; d_gene: NA; abundance: NA; j_gene: TRBJ2-3
CDR3nt: TGTGCCACCAGTGACTGGGACAGGCCTCCAGATACGCAGTATTTT; CDR3aa: CATSDWDRPPDTQYF; v_gene: TRBV24-1; d_gene: TRBD1; abundance: NA; j_gene: TRBJ2-3
CDR3nt: TGCGCCAGCAGCCCAGGGACAAATGCTGAAGCTTTCTTT; CDR3aa: CASSPGTNAEAFF; v_gene: TRBV5-1; d_gene: NA; abundance: NA; j_gene: TRBJ1-1
CDR3nt: TGTGCCTGGAGTTTGGGACAGGGGTACGAGCAGTACTTC; CDR3aa: CAWSLGQGYEQYF; v_gene: TRBV30; d_gene: TRBD1; abundance: once; j_gene: TRBJ2-7
CDR3nt: TGTGCCAGCAGCCCGCCTGGACAGGAGAACACCGGGGAGCTGTTTTTT; CDR3aa: CASSPPGQENTGELFF; v_gene: TRBV5-4; d_gene: TRBD1; abundance: NA; j_gene: TRBJ2-2
CDR3nt: TGTGCCAGCAGTGAAGCACGGAGCTCCTACGAGCAGTACTTC; CDR3aa: CASSEARSSYEQYF; v_gene: TRBV6-1; d_gene: NA; abundance: NA; j_gene: TRBJ2-7
CDR3nt: TGTGCCAGCAGCGTAGCCGGGGACTACTACAATGAGCAGTTCTTC; CDR3aa: CASSVAGDYYNEQFF; v_gene: TRBV9; d_gene: TRBD2; abundance: NA; j_gene: TRBJ2-1
CDR3nt: TGTGCCAGCAGCGTAGACAGGGGGCGCGGGACTAAAGCTTTCTTT; CDR3aa: CASSVDRGRGTKAFF; v_gene: TRBV7-9; d_gene: TRBD1; abundance: NA; j_gene: TRBJ1-1
CDR3nt: TGTGCCATCAGTGCCGGGACTACCTACAATGAGCAGTTCTTC; CDR3aa: CAISAGTTYNEQFF; v_gene: TRBV10-3; d_gene: TRBD2; abundance: NA; j_gene: TRBJ2-1
CDR3nt: TGTGCCAGTAGGCCCTCGACGGGACTAAATCAGCCCCAGCATTTT; CDR3aa: CASRPSTGLNQPQHF; v_gene: TRBV19; d_gene: NA; abundance: many; j_gene: TRBJ1-5
CDR3nt: TGCGCCAGCGGACGGACATTCGCGACTAGCACAGATACGCAGTATTTT; CDR3aa: CASGRTFATSTDTQYF; v_gene: TRBV5-1; d_gene: NA; abundance: once; j_gene: TRBJ2-3
CDR3nt: TGTGCCAGCAGCCACGTTGGGGCGGCTAATGAAAAACTGTTTTTT; CDR3aa: CASSHVGAANEKLFF; v_gene: TRBV3-1/TRBV3-2; d_gene: NA; abundance: NA; j_gene: TRBJ1-4
CDR3nt: TGTGCCAGCAGCGTTAGCCCCGATCAGCCCCAGCATTTT; CDR3aa: CASSVSPDQPQHF; v_gene: TRBV7-9; d_gene: NA; abundance: NA; j_gene: TRBJ1-5
CDR3nt: TGCGCCAGCAGCCCCTTGAGGCAGATAGCTGAAGCTTTCTTT; CDR3aa: CASSPLRQIAEAFF; v_gene: TRBV10-2; d_gene: NA; abundance: NA; j_gene: TRBJ1-1
CDR3nt: TGTGCCAGCAGCCGGACAGGGGGCTATGGCTACACCTTC; CDR3aa: CASSRTGGYGYTF; v_gene: TRBV6-2/TRBV6-3; d_gene: TRBD1; abundance: NA; j_gene: TRBJ1-2
CDR3nt: TGTGCCAGCCTACCGGGACAGGGGGTCTACAATGAGCAGTTCTTC; CDR3aa: CASLPGQGVYNEQFF; v_gene: TRBV2; d_gene: TRBD1; abundance: NA; j_gene: TRBJ2-1
CDR3nt: TGTGCCAGCAGCCATCCCGCACAGGGGAGCTCCTACGAGCAGTACTTC; CDR3aa: CASSHPAQGSSYEQYF; v_gene: TRBV3-1/TRBV3-2; d_gene: TRBD1; abundance: NA; j_gene: TRBJ2-7
CDR3nt: TGCGCCAGCAGCCAACTAGGACAGGGGGGTAATCAGCCCCAGCATTTT; CDR3aa: CASSQLGQGGNQPQHF; v_gene: TRBV4-1; d_gene: TRBD1; abundance: NA; j_gene: TRBJ1-5
CDR3nt: TGCGCCAGCAGCCGCGGGACTAGCGGGGGAAATGAGCAGTTCTTC; CDR3aa: CASSRGTSGGNEQFF; v_gene: TRBV5-1; d_gene: TRBD2; abundance: few; j_gene: TRBJ2-1
CDR3nt: TGTGCCAGCAGGGAAACGGGACGGGAGTGGGACAATGAGCAGTTCTTC; CDR3aa: CASRETGREWDNEQFF; v_gene: TRBV28; d_gene: NA; abundance: NA; j_gene: TRBJ2-1
CDR3nt: TGTGCCAGCAGCCCGACAGACAATGAGCAGTTCTTC; CDR3aa: CASSPTDNEQFF; v_gene: TRBV11-2; d_gene: NA; abundance: NA; j_gene: TRBJ2-1
CDR3nt: TGTGCCAGCAGTGCCCGGGACTTAGAGACCCAGTACTTC; CDR3aa: CASSARDLETQYF; v_gene: TRBV12-3/TRBV12-4; d_gene: NA; abundance: NA; j_gene: TRBJ2-5
CDR3nt: TGTGCCACCCAGCGGCGGGGGAACACTGAAGCTTTCTTT; CDR3aa: CATQRRGNTEAFF; v_gene: TRBV2; d_gene: NA; abundance: NA; j_gene: TRBJ1-1
CDR3nt: TGTGCCAGCAGCATACGGACAGGGGGGCATTCTCGGAATGAGCAGTTCTTC; CDR3aa: CASSIRTGGHSRNEQFF; v_gene: TRBV3-1/TRBV3-2; d_gene: TRBD1; abundance: NA; j_gene: TRBJ2-1
CDR3nt: TGTGCCATCGGAAGGACAGGGGGGAACGGGGAGCTGTTTTTT; CDR3aa: CAIGRTGGNGELFF; v_gene: TRBV6-5; d_gene: TRBD1; abundance: NA; j_gene: TRBJ2-2
CDR3nt: TGTGCCAGCAGCCCATTAGCGGGAGGTACAGATACGCAGTATTTT; CDR3aa: CASSPLAGGTDTQYF; v_gene: TRBV7-3; d_gene: TRBD2; abundance: NA; j_gene: TRBJ2-3